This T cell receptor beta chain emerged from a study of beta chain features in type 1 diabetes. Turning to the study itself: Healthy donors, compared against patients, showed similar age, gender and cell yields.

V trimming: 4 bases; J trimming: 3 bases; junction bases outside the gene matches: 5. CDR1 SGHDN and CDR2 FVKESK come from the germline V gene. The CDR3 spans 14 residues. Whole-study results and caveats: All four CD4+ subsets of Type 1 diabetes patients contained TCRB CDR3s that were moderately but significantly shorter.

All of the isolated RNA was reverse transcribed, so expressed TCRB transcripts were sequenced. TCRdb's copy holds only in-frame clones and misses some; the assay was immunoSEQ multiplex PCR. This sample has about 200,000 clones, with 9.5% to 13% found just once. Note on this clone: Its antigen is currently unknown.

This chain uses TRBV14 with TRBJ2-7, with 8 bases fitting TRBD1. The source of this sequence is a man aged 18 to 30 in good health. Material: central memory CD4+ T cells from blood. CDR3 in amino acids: CASSLRTGFYEQYF. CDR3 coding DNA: TGTGCCAGCAGCCTTCGGACAGGGTTCTACGAGCAGTACTTC.